This passage covers 17 T cell receptor beta chains from one sample sequenced in a study of blood T cell repertoires in COVID-19. The assay was immunoSEQ multiplex PCR, and TCRdb's table has in-frame clones only and misses some. The table has around 210,000 clones, 88% seen once. What was sequenced was peripheral blood. The receptor set was obtained from a man aged 50 or older with COVID-19, enrolled during active disease.

This chain joins TRBV3-1 (or the pseudogene TRBV3-2) and TRBJ2-1; the match to TRBD2 covers 10 bases. V lost 0 bases and J lost 7; bases outside the gene matches: 12. Germline lookup yields CDR1 LGHDT and CDR2 YNNKEL (reference sequence). The CDR3 has 18 residues. CDR3 residues: CASSQEGVPLAGVNEQFF. CDR3 DNA sequence: TGTGCCAGCAGCCAAGAAGGGGTTCCTCTAGCGGGGGTGAATGAGCAGTTCTTC.

The chain has TRBV7-2 and TRBJ1-4, with 10 bases lining up with TRBD1. The trim removed 5 bases at V and 2 bases at J, leaving 5 bases unmatched. The CDR3 runs 16 residues. Germline values: CDR1 SGHTA, CDR2 FQGNSA. The CDR3 coding sequence is TGTGCCAGCAGCCCTCGACAGGGGGCCACTAATGAAAAACTGTTTTTT. As protein: CASSPRQGATNEKLFF.

This rearrangement joins TRBV5-6 to TRBJ2-3; D unresolved. Between the trimmed V and J ends, which lost 2 bases and 2 bases, there was a span of 15 bases. Germline V gives CDR1 SGHDT, CDR2 YYEEEE. The CDR3 loop spans 16 amino acids. DNA of the CDR3: TGTGCCAGCAGCTTCAGGATGGTTTTGAACACAGATACGCAGTATTTT. Its translation: CASSFRMVLNTDTQYF. Filled out from reference TRBV5-6 and TRBJ2-3, the complete variable domain reads DAGVTQSPTHLIKTRGQQVTLRCSPKSGHDTVSWYQQALGQGPQFIFQYYEEEERQRGNFPDRFSGHQFPNYSSELNVNALLLGDSALYLCASSFRMVLNTDTQYFGPGTRLTVL.

This chain uses TRBV7-7 with TRBJ2-3; 14 bases map to TRBD2. Looked up from germline, CDR1 is SSHAT and CDR2 is FNYEAQ (reference sequence). The CDR3 runs 16 residues. V lost 1 base to trimming and J lost 4 bases; unmatched junction nucleotides: 1. The CDR3 protein is CASSLGTSGGSDTQYF. The CDR3 DNA follows: TGTGCCAGCAGCTTAGGGACTAGCGGGGGGTCAGATACGCAGTATTTT.

The CDR3 sequence: CASRYNDRDYGYTF. The CDR3 DNA follows: TGTGCCAGCAGATACAACGACAGGGACTATGGCTACACCTTC. The rearrangement links TRBV7-9 to TRBJ1-2, with TRBD1 identical over 7 bases. Germline CDR1 SEHNR, CDR2 FQNEAQ (reference sequence). Trimming removed 6 bases from V and 3 bases from J; junction bases left unmatched: 7. This CDR3 has 14 residues.

V gene TRBV29-1 combines with J gene TRBJ1-2; TRBD1 aligns across 9 bases. CDR3 size: 13 residues. Trimming took 7 bases from V and 2 from J; bases not matched to a gene: 5. The germline CDR1 and CDR2 sequences are SQVTM and ANQGSEA. CDR3 DNA sequence: TGCAGCGGCCGGACAGGGGACAACTATGGCTACACCTTC. It specifies CSGRTGDNYGYTF.

The genes are TRBV5-6 and TRBJ2-1; TRBD1 agrees at 9 bases. Germline CDR1 and CDR2: SGHDT and YYEEEE. Unmatched junction bases numbered 6, after V lost 4 bases and J lost 7 bases. The CDR3 runs to 14 residues. The CDR3 DNA follows: TGTGCCAGCAGCGACCGGGACAGGGTTAATGAGCAGTTCTTC. Its translation is CASSDRDRVNEQFF.

The chain links TRBV4-3 to TRBJ1-5, with 8 bases fitting TRBD1. CDR1 is LGHNA and CDR2 is YSLEER in the germline V gene. The CDR3 consists of 16 residues. V lost 0 bases, J lost 1 base, and 2 bases stayed unmatched. The DNA of the CDR3 is TGCGCCAGCAGCCAAGATTACAGGGGGAGCAATCAGCCCCAGCATTTT. It is translated as CASSQDYRGSNQPQHF.

The genes are TRBV6-5 and TRBJ1-2; 10 bases agree with TRBD1. The CDR3 covers 14 residues. Per germline, CDR1 MNHEY and CDR2 SVGAGI. With 7 bases clipped from V and 3 bases from J, the junction kept 5 bases outside the gene matches. The CDR3 bases are TGTGCCAGCACGGGGACAGGGGTCTACTATGGCTACACCTTC. Amino acids: CASTGTGVYYGYTF.

The V and J genes are TRBV6-5 and TRBJ1-2; weak D call: TRBD1 (6 bases). Trimming pared 4 bases from V and 2 bases from J, leaving 17 bases between. This CDR3 is built from 16 residues. Germline lookup yields CDR1 MNHEY and CDR2 SVGAGI. In DNA, the CDR3 is TGTGCCAGCAGTTCTGAAGAACCGGGACAAAACTATGGCTACACCTTC. Its protein product is CASSSEEPGQNYGYTF.

The chain has TRBV7-2 and TRBJ2-3; possibly TRBD2 for D (7 bases). This CDR3 is built from 16 residues. The V gene's germline CDR1 is SGHTA and CDR2 FQGNSA. V lost 6 bases, J lost 2 bases, and 18 bases lay in between. This chain's CDR3 is CASRPEGGLNTDTQYF. The CDR3 DNA sequence: TGTGCCAGCAGACCGGAGGGGGGACTAAACACAGATACGCAGTATTTT.

V usage is TRBV30 and J usage is TRBJ2-7; TRBD2 matches 7 bases. CDR3 size: 15 residues. V lost 7 bases, J lost 4 bases, and 16 bases stayed unmatched. From germline, CDR1 is GTSNPN and CDR2 SVGIG (reference sequence). The CDR3 region has the DNA TGTGCCTTCTCCGGGACTACCGTTGCCCTATACGAGCAGTACTTC. Protein: CAFSGTTVALYEQYF.

The chain uses TRBV28 and TRBJ2-5; TRBD1 aligns across 8 bases. The germline CDR1 and CDR2 sequences are MDHEN and SYDVKM. The CDR3 extends over 15 amino acids. Trimming cost V 6 bases and J 1 base; bases outside gene matches: 7. In DNA form, the CDR3 reads TGTGCCAGCAGCCTTCCGACAGGGGCCCAAGAGACCCAGTACTTC. Protein sequence: CASSLPTGAQETQYF.

The rearrangement uses TRBV4-3 and TRBJ1-2, with 11 positions matching TRBD1. This CDR3 spans 13 amino acids. J was trimmed by 8 bases and V by 3 bases; bases with no gene match: 2. Germline CDR1 and CDR2: LGHNA and YSLEER. The CDR3 DNA sequence: TGCGCCAGCAGCCAGGGACAGGGGGAGGGCTACACCTTC. It yields the protein CASSQGQGEGYTF.

CDR3 sequence (DNA): TGTGCCAGCAGATATAACAGGGGAGAATGGACTGAAGCTTTCTTT. Translation: CASRYNRGEWTEAFF. V and J are TRBV28 and TRBJ1-1; TRBD1 matches 7 bases. The germline CDR1 and CDR2 sequences are MDHEN and SYDVKM. This CDR3 region has 15 residues. Trimming cost V 6 bases and J 5 bases; bases outside gene matches: 12. Drawing the rest from reference TRBV28 and TRBJ1-1, the complete variable domain is DVKVTQSSRYLVKRTGEKVFLECVQDMDHENMFWYRQDPGLGLRLIYFSYDVKMKEKGDIPEGYSVSREKKERFSLILESASTNQTSMYLCASRYNRGEWTEAFFGQGTRLTVV.

The rearrangement uses TRBV7-2 and TRBJ2-7; 10 positions agree with TRBD2. Per germline, CDR1 SGHTA and CDR2 FQGNSA. V dropped 6 bases and J dropped 4; count of bases not matched to a gene: 12. The CDR3 spans 16 residues. CDR3 residues: CASSSAGSGGFYEQYF. DNA of the CDR3: TGTGCCAGCAGTTCCGCAGGTAGCGGGGGGTTTTACGAGCAGTACTTC. Complete variable domain (other parts from reference TRBV7-2 and TRBJ2-7): GAGVSQSPSNKVTEKGKDVELRCDPISGHTALYWYRQSLGQGLEFLIYFQGNSAPDKSGLPSDRFSAERTGGSVSTLTIQRTQQEDSAVYLCASSSAGSGGFYEQYFGPGTRLTVT.

The chain employs TRBV11-3 and TRBJ2-7; D is perhaps TRBD2 (6 bases). CDR1 SGHNT and CDR2 YENEEA come from the germline V gene. V shed 1 base and J shed 6 bases, with 13 bases lying between them. CDR3 length: 14 residues. The CDR3 sequence: CASSLGGTSGEQYF. The CDR3 nucleotides are TGTGCCAGCAGCTTAGGGGGGACTTCTGGCGAGCAGTACTTC.